Listed here are 22 T cell receptor beta chains from one sample, sequenced in a study of identical twins. TCRdb fed the 5' RACE reads into MiXCR, producing one record per CDR3 protein. The sample contains hundreds of thousands of distinct CDR3 sequences, about a fifth of which appear only once. The sample also formed part of further work on yellow fever vaccine responses in identical twins.

The sample was CD4+ T cells sorted from blood. All receptors derive from a woman younger than 35 in good health.

The chain employs TRBV18 and TRBJ1-4, with no clear D. Looked up from germline, CDR1 is KGHSH and CDR2 is LQKENI. This CDR3 contains 15 residues. The ends were cut back, 3 bases at V and 3 bases at J, with 11 bases in the middle. The CDR3 sequence: CASSPLGMPNEKLFF. DNA for the CDR3: TGTGCCAGCTCACCGTTGGGGATGCCTAATGAAAAACTGTTTTTT.

This clonotype was seen only a few times. The chain is built from TRBV11-2 and TRBJ2-7; D perhaps matches TRBD2 (5 bases). CDR1 is SGHAT and CDR2 is FQNNGV in the germline V gene. Deletions cut 3 bases from V and 7 bases from J, with 16 bases between. The CDR3 runs to 14 residues. The CDR3, as DNA: TGTGCCAGCAGCTTTAGGACTCCCCCGTCAGAGCAGTACTTC. The encoded protein is CASSFRTPPSEQYF.

This clonotype was seen only a few times. V gene TRBV27 combines with J gene TRBJ1-1; no definite D call. Germline CDR1 and CDR2: MNHEY and SMNVEV (reference sequence). The V and J ends lost 5 bases and 8 bases respectively, with 15 bases between them. The CDR3 runs to 13 residues. DNA of the CDR3: TGTGCCAGCAGTCGGAAGGCGGAGGGAGAAGCTTTCTTT. Its translation: CASSRKAEGEAFF.

The table lists this clonotype with a few counts. The V call is TRBV3-1, the J call TRBJ2-1; TRBD1 or TRBD2 may be the D gene (5 bases each). V was shortened by 4 bases and J by 6 bases, with 19 bases between the two germline ends. There are 16 residues in the CDR3. Germline V gene lookup returns CDR1 LGHDT and CDR2 YNNKEL (reference sequence). CDR3 DNA: TGTGCCAGCAGCCCCCTCGGGCGCTCTGGGGGCAATGAGCAGTTCTTC. Translation: CASSPLGRSGGNEQFF.

The chain joins TRBV10-3 to TRBJ2-3; D is unclear. There are 14 residues in the CDR3. Trimming removed 10 bases from V and 3 bases from J, with 17 bases in between. Germline assignment: CDR1 ENHRY and CDR2 SYGVKD. CDR3 protein: CATEPGLTTDTQYF. The CDR3, as DNA: TGTGCCACCGAGCCCGGGCTAACAACAGATACGCAGTATTTT.

As concerns this clonotype: Given a much more abundant clone one base away, this may be a read error. The chain is built from TRBV12-3 or TRBV12-4 and TRBJ2-2, with TRBD2 identical over 12 bases. The CDR3 totals 16 residues. The CDR3 sequence is CASSPSGRVSTRELFF. In DNA, the CDR3 is TGTGCCAGCAGTCCTAGCGGGAGGGTTTCCACCAGGGAGCTGTTTTTT.

This sequence joins TRBV20-1 and TRBJ1-1; D call uncertain. The CDR3 runs to 13 residues. Between the trimmed V and J ends, which lost 3 bases and 1 base, there was a span of 9 bases. The germline CDR1 and CDR2 sequences are DFQATT and SNEGSKA (reference sequence). CDR3 DNA: TGCAGTGCTAGTAAATTGGGGAACACTGAAGCTTTCTTT. It is translated as CSASKLGNTEAFF.

V usage is TRBV4-1 and J usage is TRBJ1-4; possible D gene TRBD1, 5 bases. The germline V and J ends were trimmed by 0 bases and 8 bases, with 16 bases remaining between them. CDR3 size: 16 residues. Germline values: CDR1 MGHRA, CDR2 YSYEKL. CDR3 coding DNA: TGCGCCAGCAGCCAAGACTGGGGGAGGCAGAAGGAAAAACTGTTTTTT. Residues: CASSQDWGRQKEKLFF.

The gene calls are TRBV15 and TRBJ2-7; D remains unclear. Between the trimmed V and J ends, which lost 0 bases and 0 bases, there was a span of 6 bases. Germline V lookup: CDR1 LNHNV, CDR2 YYDKDF (reference sequence). The CDR3 sequence is 14 residues long. Here the CDR3 reads CATSRDRNSYEQYF. The CDR3 DNA reads TGTGCCACCAGCAGAGACAGGAACTCCTACGAGCAGTACTTC.

This clonotype was observed a handful of times. This sequence joins TRBV29-1 and TRBJ2-1, with 8 bases that match TRBD1. V was clipped by 7 bases and J by 7 bases; unmatched bases: 6. The CDR3 totals 12 residues. CDR1 SQVTM and CDR2 ANQGSEA come from the germline V gene. The DNA for the CDR3 is TGCAGCGCAGGGACAGGTTCAAATGAGCAGTTCTTC. Amino acid sequence: CSAGTGSNEQFF.

This clonotype has ten or more counts. CDR3 loop: CASSNGETQYF. In DNA form, the CDR3 reads TGTGCCAGCAGCAATGGGGAGACCCAGTACTTC. The V call is TRBV12-3 or TRBV12-4, the J call TRBJ2-5; D is undetermined. V gave up 6 bases and J gave up 5 bases, with 7 bases separating them. The CDR3 is made up of 11 amino acids.

This clonotype came up a few times. J is TRBJ2-2 and V is TRBV5-1; TRBD2 aligns across 7 bases. CDR3 size: 16 residues. The trim removed 1 base at V and 5 bases at J, leaving 8 bases unmatched. The germline CDR1 and CDR2 sequences are SGHRS and YFSETQ. In nucleotides, the CDR3 is TGCGCCAGCAGCTTGTTGGCGGGAGAAAGGACCGGGGAGCTGTTTTTT. As protein: CASSLLAGERTGELFF.

A few counts support this clonotype. V is TRBV28 and J is TRBJ2-3, with D perhaps assigned TRBD1 or TRBD2 (5 bases each). CDR1 is MDHEN and CDR2 is SYDVKM in the germline V gene. V lost 6 bases to trimming and J lost 1 base, with 11 bases between them. The CDR3 loop spans 14 amino acids. The CDR3 nucleotides are TGTGCCAGCAGCCGCATGGGGGGCACAGATACGCAGTATTTT. Translated: CASSRMGGTDTQYF.

The rearrangement joins TRBV7-6 to TRBJ2-3, with 12 bases that match TRBD2. The CDR3 is 16 residues long. V was pared by 4 bases and J by 1 base, with 3 bases of the junction left unmatched. From germline, CDR1 is SGHVS and CDR2 FNYEAQ. The CDR3 DNA reads as TGTGCCAGCAGCTCCTCTAGCGGGGGGGGCACAGATACGCAGTATTTT. It specifies CASSSSSGGGTDTQYF.

This clonotype has at least ten counts. This chain uses TRBV7-8 with TRBJ2-7; perhaps TRBD2 as D (6 bases). Germline CDR1 SGHVS, CDR2 FQNEAQ. Between the trimmed V and J ends, which lost 5 bases and 4 bases, there was a span of 12 bases. The CDR3 extends over 13 amino acids. The CDR3 spells CASSPGTVYEQYF. The CDR3 bases are TGTGCCAGCAGCCCCGGGACTGTTTACGAGCAGTACTTC.

This clonotype was picked up a small number of times. The rearrangement uses TRBV1 and TRBJ1-1; whether TRBD1, the table's D call, matches the DNA was not checked. TRBV1 is a pseudogene segment. The CDR3 is made up of 15 amino acids. CDR3 bases: TGCACCAGCAGCCAAGAACCGCCCGTGAACACTGAAGCTTTCTTT. Amino acids: CTSSQEPPVNTEAFF.

This clonotype was seen a handful of times. The rearrangement uses TRBV6-5 and TRBJ2-2; TRBD1 matches at 7 bases. This CDR3 is 15 amino acids long. V shed 2 bases, J shed 3 bases, and the junction held 3 bases outside the gene matches. The germline gives CDR1 MNHEY, CDR2 SVGAGI. The CDR3 loop is CASSYRQGDTGELFF. CDR3 coding DNA: TGTGCCAGCAGTTACCGACAGGGCGACACCGGGGAGCTGTTTTTT.

Here the CDR3 reads CASSPFTNTEAFF. CDR3 sequence (DNA): TGTGCCAGCAGCCCCTTCACCAACACTGAAGCTTTCTTT. The rearrangement uses TRBV12-3 or TRBV12-4 and TRBJ1-1; D is unresolved. CDR3 length equals 13 residues. Trimming removed 6 bases from V and 2 bases from J, with 10 bases in between.

This clonotype was seen more than once but under ten times. V and J are TRBV10-3 and TRBJ2-7, with D possibly matching TRBD2 (5 bases). Trimming stripped 4 bases from V and 3 bases from J, with 10 bases between. CDR1 is ENHRY, CDR2 SYGVKD, per germline. The CDR3 is made up of 13 amino acids. As DNA, the CDR3 is TGTGCCATCAGTGTTGAGAGGGACTACGAGCAGTACTTC. Protein product: CAISVERDYEQYF.

CDR3 nucleotide sequence: TGTGCCAGCAGATCAAGGGACAGATTCTATGGCTACACCTTC. Translating gives CASRSRDRFYGYTF. This chain links TRBV12-3 or TRBV12-4 with TRBJ1-2; TRBD1 matches at 7 bases. V trimming: 6 bases; J trimming: 4 bases; junction bases outside the gene matches: 8. The CDR3 covers 14 residues.

This clonotype appeared a few times. The CDR3 nucleotides are TGCGCCAGCAGAACAAGGTGGAGCTCCTACGAGCAGTACGTC. Protein sequence: CASRTRWSSYEQYV. V is TRBV4-1 and J is TRBJ2-7; D gene ambiguous. CDR3 length equals 14 residues. The ends were cut back, 6 bases at V and 0 bases at J, with 12 bases in the middle. Germline CDR1 is MGHRA and CDR2 is YSYEKL.

The table lists this clonotype with a few counts. The CDR3 DNA follows: TGTGCCACCAAAATTTGGGGGACTGAAGCTTTCTTT. Its translation is CATKIWGTEAFF. The chain carries TRBV15 and TRBJ1-1; maybe TRBD1 (5 bases). The CDR3 covers 12 residues. The germline CDR1 and CDR2 sequences are LNHNV and YYDKDF (reference sequence). V lost 7 bases to trimming and J lost 5 bases, with 11 bases between them. The complete variable domain, with remaining parts taken from reference TRBV15 and TRBJ1-1, reads DAMVIQNPRYQVTQFGKPVTLSCSQTLNHNVMYWYQQKSSQAPKLLFHYYDKDFNNEADTPDNFQSRRPNTSFCFLDIRSPGLGDTAMYLCATKIWGTEAFFGQGTRLTVV.